This TCR beta chain was sequenced for a study of naive and memory T cell subsets. This clonotype was seen a few times. V was pared by 6 bases and J by 7 bases, with 6 bases between. The CDR3 totals 10 residues. Both TRBC1 and TRBC2 were covered by a beta constant-region primer of two equimolar oligonucleotides. In TCRdb, the UMI-ligation and nested PCR reads were re-called with MiXCR into one record per CDR3 protein. Counted here are some 85,000 distinct CDR3 sequences, under 15% occurring once; the ten biggest clones make up 0.9% to 1%. The V gene is TRBV12-3 or TRBV12-4, the J gene TRBJ1-1; no reliable D call. What was sequenced was central memory CD4+ T cells from blood. The sequence was collected from a human donor in good health. The CDR3 DNA reads as TGTGCCAGCAGAGCCATTGAAGCTTTCTTT. Its translation: CASRAIEAFF.